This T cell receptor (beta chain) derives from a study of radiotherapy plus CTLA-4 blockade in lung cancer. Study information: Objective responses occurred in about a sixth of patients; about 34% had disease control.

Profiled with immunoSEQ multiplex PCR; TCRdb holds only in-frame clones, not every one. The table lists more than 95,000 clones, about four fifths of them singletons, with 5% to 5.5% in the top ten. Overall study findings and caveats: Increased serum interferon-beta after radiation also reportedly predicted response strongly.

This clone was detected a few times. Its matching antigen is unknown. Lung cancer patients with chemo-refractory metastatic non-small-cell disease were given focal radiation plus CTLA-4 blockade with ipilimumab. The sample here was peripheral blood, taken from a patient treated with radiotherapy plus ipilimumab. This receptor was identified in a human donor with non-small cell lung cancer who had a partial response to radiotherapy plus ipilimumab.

DNA for the CDR3: TGCGCCAGCAGCACGGTCGGGACTAGCGGCTCCTACTACAATGAGCAGTTCTTC. Amino acid sequence: CASSTVGTSGSYYNEQFF. The rearrangement uses TRBV5-1 and TRBJ2-1; 11 bases are a match to TRBD2. V dropped 4 bases and J dropped 3; count of bases not matched to a gene: 12. Germline V gene data show CDR1 as SGHRS and CDR2 as YFSETQ. The CDR3 has 18 amino acids.